These 8 T cell receptor beta chains were all obtained from the same sample, sequenced in a study of PD-L1 blockade in urothelial cancer. The sample's time point: pretreatment peripheral blood. Produced via immunoSEQ multiplex PCR; TCRdb's table is partial and in-frame only. The data show approximately 47,000 clones, more than 75% seen once. Specimen: PBMCs, collected around atezolizumab (anti-PD-L1) treatment. These receptors originate from a man aged 45-65 years with urothelial cancer.

This clone was counted a few times. The rearrangement joins TRBV6-1 to TRBJ1-2, with 7 bases aligning to TRBD1. The trim removed 1 base at V and 7 bases at J, leaving 6 bases unmatched. This CDR3 comprises 14 residues. Germline CDR1 and CDR2: MNHNS and SASEGT. CDR3 sequence: CASSEGQGSFGYTF. CDR3 nucleotide sequence: TGTGCCAGCAGTGAAGGACAGGGATCCTTTGGCTACACCTTC.

The V gene is TRBV7-6, the J gene TRBJ2-1; weak D call: TRBD2 (6 bases). Trimming removed 1 base from V and 7 bases from J, with 14 bases in between. The CDR3 is made up of 15 amino acids. Per the germline V gene, CDR1 is SGHVS and CDR2 is FNYEAQ. The CDR3 DNA follows: TGTGCCAGCAGCTTAGGGGCCGGGACTGTGAATGAGCAGTTCTTC. This gives the protein CASSLGAGTVNEQFF.

V and J are TRBV5-8 and TRBJ2-1, with D perhaps TRBD2 (6 bases). Trimming cost V 4 bases and J 9 bases, with 20 bases left between them. Looked up from germline, CDR1 is SGHTS and CDR2 is YDEGEE. The CDR3 is 15 amino acids. The CDR3 region has the DNA TGTGCCAGCAGCGACCGGGGGAAGCAGCCCGGTGAGCAGTTCTTC. Protein sequence: CASSDRGKQPGEQFF.

The rearrangement links TRBV10-3 to TRBJ2-7; D is possibly TRBD1 (6 bases). CDR1 is ENHRY and CDR2 is SYGVKD in the germline V gene. V dropped 11 bases and J dropped 1 base, with 15 bases sitting between them. This CDR3 is 13 amino acids long. CDR3 bases: TGTGCCGCCACTCACAGGGAATCCTACGAGCAGTACTTC. It translates to CAATHRESYEQYF.

This clone was picked up a small number of times. The chain carries TRBV6-1 and TRBJ1-5; 7 bases fit TRBD1. Losses at the gene ends were 6 bases for V and 4 bases for J; bases not matched to a gene: 3. Germline CDR1 MNHNS, CDR2 SASEGT. This CDR3 is built from 13 residues. The CDR3 nucleotides are TGTGCCAGCAGCAGGGACAGAAATCAGCCCCAGCATTTT. Translated: CASSRDRNQPQHF.

This chain uses TRBV10-1 with TRBJ2-1, with 9 bases matching TRBD2. V lost 3 bases and J lost 5; bases outside the gene matches: 5. The CDR3 totals 15 residues. CDR1 WNHNN and CDR2 SYGVQD come from the germline V gene (reference sequence). Written as DNA, the CDR3 is TGCGCCAGCAGTGAATCACTAGCGGGCCACAATGAGCAGTTCTTC. Translation gives CASSESLAGHNEQFF.

This sequence joins TRBV9 and TRBJ1-1; no definite D call. The CDR3 length is 13 residues. Germline CDR1 SGDLS, CDR2 YYNGEE. Between the trimmed V and J ends, which lost 4 bases and 3 bases, there was a span of 10 bases. DNA of the CDR3: TGTGCCAGCAGCCCCCGTCAGGACACTGAAGCTTTCTTT. Protein sequence: CASSPRQDTEAFF.

The genes are TRBV18 and TRBJ2-7; the match to TRBD1 covers 7 bases. This CDR3 spans 13 amino acids. J lost 4 bases, V lost 3 bases, and 3 bases had no gene match. The germline V gene has CDR1 KGHSH and CDR2 LQKENI. CDR3 loop: CASSPETGYEQYV. The DNA for the CDR3 is TGTGCCAGCTCACCGGAGACAGGGTACGAGCAGTACGTC.